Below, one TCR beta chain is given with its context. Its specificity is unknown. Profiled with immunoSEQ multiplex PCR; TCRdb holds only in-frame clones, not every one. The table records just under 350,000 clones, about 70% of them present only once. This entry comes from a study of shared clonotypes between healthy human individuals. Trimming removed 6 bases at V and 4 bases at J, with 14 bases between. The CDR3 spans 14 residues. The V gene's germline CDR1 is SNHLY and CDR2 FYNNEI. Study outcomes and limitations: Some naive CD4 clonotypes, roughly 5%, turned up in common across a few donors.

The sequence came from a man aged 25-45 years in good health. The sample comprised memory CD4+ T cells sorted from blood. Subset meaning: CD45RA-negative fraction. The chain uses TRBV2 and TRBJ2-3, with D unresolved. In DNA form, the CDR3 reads TGTGCCAGCAGAAAGGGTGTTGGGGCAGATACGCAGTATTTT. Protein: CASRKGVGADTQYF. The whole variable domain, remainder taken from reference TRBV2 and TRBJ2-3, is EPEVTQTPSHQVTQMGQEVILRCVPISNHLYFYWYRQILGQKVEFLVSFYNNEISEKSEIFDDQFSVERPDGSNFTLKIRSTKLEDSAMYFCASRKGVGADTQYFGPGTRLTVL.